This T cell receptor (beta chain) derives from a study of T cell responses to AZD1222 COVID-19 vaccine. Across the study: Whether given at about 4 or about 12 weeks, second doses were pooled.

Between the trimmed V and J ends, which lost 10 bases and 0 bases, there was a span of 7 bases. CDR1 is ENHRY and CDR2 is SYGVKD in the germline V gene. The CDR3 totals 12 residues. A remark on this clone: Its antigen is not known.

Clones were read by immunoSEQ multiplex PCR, and TCRdb kept only the in-frame ones, dropping some. The sample shows roughly 90,000 clones, approximately 86% of them seen only once. Study-wide findings and caveats: It was only a handful of AZD1222 recipients who were seropositive at baseline. Vaccination with two AZD1222 doses was followed by a rise in Spike-specific TCR breadth and depth.

The sequenced sample was peripheral blood, obtained on day 0 of AZD1222 vaccination. This chain connects TRBV10-3 to TRBJ2-1; D gene unclear. The receptor's source is an adult in good health. For the CDR3, the DNA is TGTGCCACCGGGTTCTCCTACAATGAGCAGTTCTTC. Its protein is CATGFSYNEQFF.